This entry lists 13 T cell receptor beta chains sequenced from one sample in a study of Ad26.COV2.S vaccination and SARS-CoV-2 variants. Treatment in this sample: 19 received Ad26.COV2.S at low or high dose, single or two shots; about 5 received placebo; per-sample allocation not given. Specimen acquisition occurred on day 63 following the initial vaccine or placebo injection. Generated by immunoSEQ multiplex PCR, the TCRdb table keeps only in-frame clones and is missing some. This sample has 300,000 to 400,000 clones, with 85% found just once. The material sequenced was peripheral blood, taken in a trial of Ad26.COV2.S vaccine versus placebo. Receptors were obtained from a person aged 18-60 years who received the Ad26.COV2.S COVID-19 vaccine or a placebo.

This chain connects TRBV7-3 to TRBJ2-5, with 7 bases fitting TRBD2. Unmatched junction bases numbered 5, after V lost 5 bases and J lost 2 bases. Germline V lookup: CDR1 SGHTA, CDR2 FQGTGA. The CDR3 is 14 amino acids. Here the CDR3 reads CASSTQGGQETQYF. The CDR3 nucleotides read TGTGCCAGCAGCACGCAGGGAGGGCAAGAGACCCAGTACTTC. Together with reference TRBV7-3 and TRBJ2-5, the CDR3 gives the full variable domain: GAGVSQTPSNKVTEKGKYVELRCDPISGHTALYWYRQSLGQGPEFLIYFQGTGAADDSGLPNDRFFAVRPEGSVSTLKIQRTERGDSAVYLCASSTQGGQETQYFGPGTRLLVL.

This sequence joins TRBV5-1 and TRBJ2-5; TRBD2 matches at 7 bases. V gave up 4 bases and J gave up 5 bases; unmatched junction bases: 8. Germline V gene data show CDR1 as SGHRS and CDR2 as YFSETQ. This CDR3 spans 14 amino acids. The CDR3 region is CASSPAGGRETQYF. The CDR3 nucleotides read TGCGCCAGCAGCCCTGCCGGGGGGAGGGAGACCCAGTACTTC.

The chain uses TRBV7-9 and TRBJ2-1; 11 bases map to TRBD2. The CDR3 is 15 residues long. Per the germline V gene, CDR1 is SEHNR and CDR2 is FQNEAQ (reference sequence). V trimming: 8 bases; J trimming: 12 bases; junction bases outside the gene matches: 15. CDR3 amino acids: CASGLAGGGSHSQFF. The CDR3 nucleotides are TGTGCCAGCGGATTAGCGGGGGGGGGCTCCCACTCGCAGTTCTTC. Complete variable domain (other parts from reference TRBV7-9 and TRBJ2-1): DTGVSQNPRHKITKRGQNVTFRCDPISEHNRLYWYRQTLGQGPEFLTYFQNEAQLEKSRLLSDRFSAERPKGSFSTLEIQRTEQGDSAMYLCASGLAGGGSHSQFFGPGTRLTVL.

The CDR3, as DNA: TGTGCCAGTAGTATAACGGGCCGAAACTATGGCTACACCTTC. Translation: CASSITGRNYGYTF. This rearrangement joins TRBV19 to TRBJ1-2; D gene ambiguous. The length of the CDR3 is 14 residues. Trimming pared 2 bases from V and 2 bases from J, leaving 9 bases between. Germline CDR1 is LNHDA and CDR2 is SQIVND (reference sequence).

This clone has a single count. CDR3 amino acids: CASTYDFNYGYTF. CDR3 sequence (DNA): TGTGCCAGCACCTACGACTTCAACTATGGCTACACCTTC. The chain uses TRBV7-9 and TRBJ1-2; D is unclear. Germline V gene data show CDR1 as SEHNR and CDR2 as FQNEAQ (reference sequence). The CDR3 covers 13 residues. Trimming removed 7 bases at V and 2 bases at J, with 11 bases between.

This chain joins TRBV27 and TRBJ1-6; D is undetermined. Trimming removed 2 bases from V and 7 bases from J, with 9 bases in between. This CDR3 contains 14 residues. Germline V CDR1 and CDR2: MNHEY, SMNVEV (reference sequence). Written as DNA, the CDR3 is TGTGCCAGCAGTTTAGGCAGATCAAATTCACCCCTCCACTTT. Protein: CASSLGRSNSPLHF.

The rearrangement links TRBV9 to TRBJ2-3; D possibly uses TRBD1 or TRBD2 (6 bases each). CDR1 and CDR2 (germline): SGDLS, YYNGEE. V was trimmed by 3 bases and J by 1 base, leaving 12 bases between them. This CDR3 region has 15 residues. The CDR3: CASSGGAQGTDTQYF. CDR3 nucleotide sequence: TGTGCCAGCAGCGGGGGGGCCCAGGGCACAGATACGCAGTATTTT.

V gene TRBV5-4 combines with J gene TRBJ2-2; D is unresolved. The CDR3 covers 16 residues. Germline CDR1 is SGHNT and CDR2 is YYREEE (reference sequence). The V end was cut by 4 bases, the J end by 0 bases, with 13 bases between. The CDR3 here is CASSPPPPSNTGELFF. CDR3 DNA: TGTGCCAGCAGCCCCCCACCCCCATCGAACACCGGGGAGCTGTTTTTT. Based on the CDR3 plus reference TRBV5-4 and TRBJ2-2, the full variable domain is ETGVTQSPTHLIKTRGQQVTLRCSSQSGHNTVSWYQQALGQGPQFIFQYYREEENGRGNFPPRFSGLQFPNYSSELNVNALELDDSALYLCASSPPPPSNTGELFFGEGSRLTVL.

The chain couples TRBV2 to TRBJ1-6; D unresolved. There are 13 residues in the CDR3. V was trimmed by 3 bases and J by 7 bases, leaving 7 bases between them. The germline CDR1 and CDR2 sequences are SNHLY and FYNNEI. The CDR3 DNA sequence: TGTGCCAGCAGTGATGAGGGAAATTCACCCCTCCACTTT. Protein product: CASSDEGNSPLHF.

The chain combines TRBV7-9 with TRBJ2-3; 9 bases agree with TRBD1. V lost 1 base to trimming and J lost 0 bases; unmatched junction nucleotides: 11. Germline assignment: CDR1 SEHNR and CDR2 FQNEAQ (reference sequence). The CDR3 is 19 residues long. The CDR3 DNA is TGTGCCAGCAGCTTAGGTCGGGACAGGGTAACCCCTAGCACAGATACGCAGTATTTT. This encodes CASSLGRDRVTPSTDTQYF. The whole variable domain, remainder taken from reference TRBV7-9 and TRBJ2-3, is DTGVSQNPRHKITKRGQNVTFRCDPISEHNRLYWYRQTLGQGPEFLTYFQNEAQLEKSRLLSDRFSAERPKGSFSTLEIQRTEQGDSAMYLCASSLGRDRVTPSTDTQYFGPGTRLTVL.

This chain connects TRBV7-6 to TRBJ2-7; tentatively, D is TRBD2 (5 bases). Trimming removed 3 bases at V and 3 bases at J, with 15 bases between. Germline loops: CDR1 SGHVS, CDR2 FNYEAQ. This CDR3 contains 15 residues. CDR3 in DNA: TGTGCCAGCAGCTTTGAGGGTGGGCCAAACTACGAGCAGTACTTC. It codes for CASSFEGGPNYEQYF.

The chain recombines TRBV15 with TRBJ2-1; the match to TRBD2 covers 9 bases. CDR1 and CDR2 from the germline V gene are LNHNV and YYDKDF (reference sequence). CDR3 length: 18 residues. J gave up 6 bases and V 1 base, and 13 bases lay outside the gene matches. The CDR3 reads CATSRARLVGGGANEQFF. The CDR3 DNA reads TGTGCCACCAGCAGAGCTAGACTAGTCGGCGGGGGGGCCAATGAGCAGTTCTTC.

The chain carries TRBV7-9 and TRBJ1-3; no clear D. The germline gives CDR1 SEHNR, CDR2 FQNEAQ (reference sequence). This CDR3 contains 16 residues. The germline V and J ends were trimmed by 4 bases and 0 bases, with 13 bases remaining between them. The CDR3 region is CASSSMGIRSGNTIYF. DNA of the CDR3: TGTGCCAGCAGCTCCATGGGGATCCGCTCTGGAAACACCATATATTTT.